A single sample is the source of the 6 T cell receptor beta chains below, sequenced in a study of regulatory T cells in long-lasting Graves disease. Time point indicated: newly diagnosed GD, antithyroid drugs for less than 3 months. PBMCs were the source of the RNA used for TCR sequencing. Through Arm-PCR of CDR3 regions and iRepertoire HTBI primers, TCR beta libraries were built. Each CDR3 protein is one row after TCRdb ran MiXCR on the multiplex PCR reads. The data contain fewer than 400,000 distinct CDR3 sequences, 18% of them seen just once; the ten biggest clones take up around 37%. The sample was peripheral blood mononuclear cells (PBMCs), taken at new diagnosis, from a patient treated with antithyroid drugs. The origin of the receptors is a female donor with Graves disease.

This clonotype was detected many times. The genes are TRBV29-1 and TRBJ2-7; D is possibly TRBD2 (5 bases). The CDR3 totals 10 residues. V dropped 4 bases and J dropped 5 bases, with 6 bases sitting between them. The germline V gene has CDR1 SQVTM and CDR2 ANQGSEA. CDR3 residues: CSVVRDEQYF. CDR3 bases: TGCAGCGTTGTGAGGGACGAGCAGTACTTC.

Here the CDR3 reads CASSPGDLGGYTF. The CDR3 DNA follows: TGTGCCAGCTCACCAGGAGATCTTGGTGGCTACACCTTC. This chain uses TRBV18 with TRBJ1-2; D is unresolved. The germline V gene has CDR1 KGHSH and CDR2 LQKENI. The germline V and J ends were trimmed by 2 bases and 7 bases, with 11 bases remaining between them. This CDR3 has 13 residues.

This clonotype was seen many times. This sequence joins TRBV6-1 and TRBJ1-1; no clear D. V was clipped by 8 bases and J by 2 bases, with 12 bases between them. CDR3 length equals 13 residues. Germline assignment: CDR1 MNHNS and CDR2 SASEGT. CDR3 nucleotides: TGTGCCAGCCGCACCACCCGTAACACTGAAGCTTTCTTT. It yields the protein CASRTTRNTEAFF.

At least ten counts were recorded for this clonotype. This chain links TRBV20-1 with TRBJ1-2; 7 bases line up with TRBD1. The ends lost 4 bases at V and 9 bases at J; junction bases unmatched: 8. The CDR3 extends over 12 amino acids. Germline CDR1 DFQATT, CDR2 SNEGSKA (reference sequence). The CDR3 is CSATSPGGRYTF. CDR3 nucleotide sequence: TGCAGTGCTACTTCCCCAGGGGGGCGCTACACCTTC.

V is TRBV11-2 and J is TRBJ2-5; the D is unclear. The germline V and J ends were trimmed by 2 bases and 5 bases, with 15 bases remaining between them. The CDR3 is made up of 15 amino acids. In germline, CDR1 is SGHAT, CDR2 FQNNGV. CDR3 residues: CASSLFGSRWETQYF. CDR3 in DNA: TGTGCCAGCAGCTTATTTGGGTCGAGGTGGGAGACCCAGTACTTC.

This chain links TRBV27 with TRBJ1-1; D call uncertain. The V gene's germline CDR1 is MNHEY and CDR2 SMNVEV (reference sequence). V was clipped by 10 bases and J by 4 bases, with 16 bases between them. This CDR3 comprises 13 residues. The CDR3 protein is CATSTTFGTEAFF. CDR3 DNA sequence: TGTGCCACGTCGACTACATTCGGCACTGAAGCTTTCTTT.